These T cell receptor beta chains were read from a single sample in a study of shared clonotypes between healthy human individuals. Some clones are missing from TCRdb's copy, which holds only in-frame ones; the method was immunoSEQ multiplex PCR. The sample has over a million clones, 98% seen once; the top ten hold about 0.35%. The sample was naive CD4+ T cells sorted from blood. The receptor set was obtained from a man aged 30 to 39 in good health. Both conserved end residues are part of each CDR3. The D gene is left open where the match is weak. Only part of the rows carry a size: once, few, many, or a class if the clone is expanded.

v_gene	d_gene	j_gene	abundance	CDR3nt	CDR3aa
TRBV9	-	TRBJ2-7	once	TGTGCCAGCAGCGTAAGGCCAGGGCCCTACGAGCAGTACTTC	CASSVRPGPYEQYF
TRBV5-4	TRBD1	TRBJ1-1	-	TGTGCCAGCAGCTTGAGGGGGCGGAACACTGAAGCTTTCTTT	CASSLRGRNTEAFF
TRBV29-1	TRBD1	TRBJ2-3	-	TGCAGCGGCGGGACAGGGCGAGATACGCAGTATTTT	CSGGTGRDTQYF
TRBV19	TRBD1	TRBJ1-3	-	TGTGCCAGTAGTATAGCGGGACAGCTCTCTGGAAACACCATATATTTT	CASSIAGQLSGNTIYF
TRBV9	-	TRBJ2-7	-	TGTGCCAGCAGCGTAGGGGTCTCTGCCTACGAGCAGTACTTC	CASSVGVSAYEQYF
TRBV5-1	TRBD1	TRBJ2-1	-	TGCGCCAGCAGTTTATTAACAGGGGGTTCCTACAATGAGCAGTTCTTC	CASSLLTGGSYNEQFF
TRBV4-1	-	TRBJ2-3	-	TGCGCCAGCAGCCGATTCACAGATACGCAGTATTTT	CASSRFTDTQYF
TRBV18	-	TRBJ2-1	-	TGTGCCAGCTCACCAAGGTTTCTAGCTCGAATCCCCTTCCACAAAACCAATGAGCAGTTCTTC	CASSPRFLARIPFHKTNEQFF
TRBV9	TRBD1	TRBJ2-2	-	TGTGCCAGCAAAAGGGACAGGTCCAACACCGGGGAGCTGTTTTTT	CASKRDRSNTGELFF
TRBV5-6	TRBD1	TRBJ1-1	-	TGTGCCAGCAGCCCGCTGACAGGGGAAAACACTGAAGCTTTCTTT	CASSPLTGENTEAFF
TRBV7-8	TRBD1	TRBJ1-2	-	TGTGCCAGCAGCTTTGGACGGGACAGACTCTATGGCTACACCTTC	CASSFGRDRLYGYTF
TRBV5-1	-	TRBJ2-7	-	TGCGCCAGCAGCTTGGTTCGGGGAGGCTACGAGCAGTACTTC	CASSLVRGGYEQYF
TRBV7-3	TRBD2	TRBJ2-7	-	TGTGCCAGCAGCTTAAACGCGGGAGGGCCAGTGTCCTACGAGCAGTACTTC	CASSLNAGGPVSYEQYF
TRBV9	TRBD1	TRBJ2-5	-	TGTGCCAGCAGCGGCAACCAACAGGGGGGAGAGACCCAGTACTTC	CASSGNQQGGETQYF
TRBV5-1	-	TRBJ1-2	-	TGCGCCAGCAGCGATAGGACAGCTAACTATGGCTACACCTTC	CASSDRTANYGYTF
TRBV4-1	TRBD2	TRBJ2-2	-	TGCGCCAGCAGCCTCCTCACTAGCGGGGTGAACACCGGGGAGCTGTTTTTT	CASSLLTSGVNTGELFF
TRBV6-5	TRBD1	TRBJ2-7	-	TGTGCCAGCAGTTCCCGGGACAGGTCCCACGAGCAGTACTTC	CASSSRDRSHEQYF
TRBV6-5	TRBD1	TRBJ2-3	once	TGTGCCAGCAGCTGGGACAGGGCCATCCCGCAGTATTTT	CASSWDRAIPQYF
TRBV7-2	TRBD1	TRBJ1-1	-	TGTGCCAGCAGCTTTGCAGGGACAGGGACAGTGAACACTGAAGCTTTCTTT	CASSFAGTGTVNTEAFF
TRBV6-5	TRBD2	TRBJ2-5	once	TGTGCCAGCAGTTACTCTATGATAGCGGGAGAGACCCAGTACTTC	CASSYSMIAGETQYF
TRBV10-3	TRBD2	TRBJ2-5	-	TGTGCCATCGGAGGGGAGCGGGAGGGTGTAGTAGAGACCCAGTACTTC	CAIGGEREGVVETQYF
TRBV28	-	TRBJ2-7	-	TGTGCCAGCAGTTCTGCGGACGGAAGCTCCTACGAGCAGTACTTC	CASSSADGSSYEQYF
TRBV14	TRBD2	TRBJ2-4	-	TGTGCCAGCAGCCGGGAGGGAAACATTCAGTACTTC	CASSREGNIQYF
TRBV28	TRBD2	TRBJ2-1	-	TGTGCCAGCAGACACCGCTGGGTGGCCATAGCGGGAGTTGGTAACAATGAGCAGTTCTTC	CASRHRWVAIAGVGNNEQFF
TRBV27	TRBD2	TRBJ2-1	-	TGTGCCAGCAGTTTACCGGGTATCGGCGGGAGAGTTCGGGGGAATGAGCAGTTCTTC	CASSLPGIGGRVRGNEQFF